The 30 T cell receptor beta chains in this list originate from one sample, sequenced in a study of OX40 agonist ivuxolimab in advanced cancers. TCRdb's copy holds only in-frame clones and misses some; the assay was immunoSEQ multiplex PCR. Of about 45,000 clones in the sample, about 91% were seen once. The material sequenced was CD4+ or CD8+ T cells sorted from blood, taken in a trial of the OX40 agonist ivuxolimab. The receptors here all came from an adult with an advanced solid tumor such as melanoma, head and neck, liver or kidney cancer.

The chain joins TRBV19 to TRBJ2-1, with TRBD2 matching over 12 bases. Germline assignment: CDR1 LNHDA and CDR2 SQIVND (reference sequence). After removal of 5 bases from V and 8 bases from J, the junction contained 13 bases not matched to a gene. This CDR3 is built from 17 residues. CDR3 coding DNA: TGTGCCAGTAGTTACAGACTAGCGGGAGAGGGGGAAGATGAGCAGTTCTTC. Protein: CASSYRLAGEGEDEQFF.

This clone occurred once. This chain joins TRBV7-9 and TRBJ2-2; D uncertain. Deletions cut 2 bases from V and 0 bases from J, with 4 bases between. The CDR3 contains 14 residues. The germline CDR1 and CDR2 sequences are SEHNR and FQNEAQ (reference sequence). CDR3 nucleotides: TGTGCCAGCAGCTTAAGTACGAACACCGGGGAGCTGTTTTTT. Protein product: CASSLSTNTGELFF.

The chain carries TRBV20-1 and TRBJ2-7; no definite D call. The germline gives CDR1 DFQATT, CDR2 SNEGSKA (reference sequence). Trimming removed 5 bases at V and 3 bases at J, with 5 bases between. The CDR3 sequence is 10 residues long. As DNA, the CDR3 is TGCAGTGCTCTCTACTACGAGCAGTACTTC. Protein sequence: CSALYYEQYF.

The J gene is TRBJ2-1, the V gene TRBV7-9; D is tentatively TRBD1 or TRBD2 (7 bases each). CDR1 is SEHNR, CDR2 FQNEAQ, per germline (reference sequence). V lost 1 base, J lost 7 bases, and 14 bases lay in between. The CDR3 length is 15 residues. DNA for the CDR3: TGTGCCAGCAGCTTAGGGCAGGGGGGACTAAATGAGCAGTTCTTC. Encoded protein: CASSLGQGGLNEQFF.

J is TRBJ2-3 and V is TRBV7-9; 9 bases line up with TRBD2. In germline, CDR1 is SEHNR, CDR2 FQNEAQ (reference sequence). The CDR3 totals 17 residues. J lost 2 bases, V lost 5 bases, and 11 bases had no gene match. Here the CDR3 DNA reads TGTGCCAGCAGCCCCGAGCGGGGGGCCGCCCCCACAGATACGCAGTATTTT. Its translation: CASSPERGAAPTDTQYF.

A single count supports this clone. The chain employs TRBV29-1 and TRBJ2-1, with a possible D match to TRBD2 (6 bases). The CDR3 spans 15 residues. V was cut by 6 bases and J by 0 bases, with 15 bases left in between. Germline CDR1 reads SQVTM; CDR2 reads ANQGSEA. The CDR3 nucleotides are TGCAGCGTAGCCGGAGGGACGAGCTCCTACAATGAGCAGTTCTTC. Translation gives CSVAGGTSSYNEQFF.

The chain carries TRBV7-9 and TRBJ2-1, with D tentatively TRBD2 (7 bases). The CDR3 loop spans 17 amino acids. The ends were cut back, 4 bases at V and 4 bases at J, with 20 bases in the middle. The germline V gene encodes CDR1 SEHNR and CDR2 FQNEAQ (reference sequence). The CDR3 sequence: CASSYKGRGAFYNEQFF. DNA of the CDR3: TGTGCCAGCAGCTATAAAGGACGGGGGGCCTTTTACAATGAGCAGTTCTTC. Drawing the rest from reference TRBV7-9 and TRBJ2-1, the complete variable domain is DTGVSQNPRHKITKRGQNVTFRCDPISEHNRLYWYRQTLGQGPEFLTYFQNEAQLEKSRLLSDRFSAERPKGSFSTLEIQRTEQGDSAMYLCASSYKGRGAFYNEQFFGPGTRLTVL.

V usage is TRBV19 and J usage is TRBJ2-7; perhaps TRBD2 as D (6 bases). The CDR3 has 15 residues. Trimming cost V 1 base and J 3 bases, with 13 bases left between them. Germline V gene sequence: CDR1 LNHDA, CDR2 SQIVND (reference sequence). The CDR3 region is CASSIAGLNHYEQYF. The CDR3 DNA sequence: TGTGCCAGTAGTATAGCGGGACTCAATCACTACGAGCAGTACTTC.

The CDR3 DNA reads TGTGCCAGTACCCAATTTGGGACTAGCGGCTACAATGAGCAGTTCTTC. As protein: CASTQFGTSGYNEQFF. The rearrangement uses TRBV19 and TRBJ2-1, with 11 bases identical to TRBD2. The CDR3 extends over 16 amino acids. Per germline, CDR1 LNHDA and CDR2 SQIVND (reference sequence). Trimming removed 7 bases from V and 3 bases from J; junction bases left unmatched: 8.

CDR3 residues: CASSTGTSGRASDTQYF. Here the CDR3 DNA reads TGTGCCAGTAGTACGGGGACTAGCGGGAGGGCCTCCGATACGCAGTATTTT. This chain links TRBV19 with TRBJ2-3; TRBD2 aligns across 16 bases. Germline V CDR1 and CDR2: LNHDA, SQIVND (reference sequence). The trim removed 4 bases at V and 6 bases at J, leaving 7 bases unmatched. The CDR3 runs 17 residues.

CDR3 bases: TGTGCCAGCAGCTTACGGCCGATTAATGAAAAACTGTTTTTT. Residues: CASSLRPINEKLFF. The V gene is TRBV5-8, the J gene TRBJ1-4; D is unclear. CDR1 is SGHTS, CDR2 YDEGEE, per germline. The CDR3 runs 14 residues. V lost 2 bases, J lost 4 bases, and 9 bases lay in between.

This chain connects TRBV28 to TRBJ1-1; 7 bases agree with TRBD1. CDR1 and CDR2 from the germline V gene are MDHEN and SYDVKM. Trimming removed 3 bases from V and 6 bases from J; junction bases left unmatched: 7. This CDR3 region has 14 residues. CDR3 bases: TGTGCCAGCAGTTTTCTCGACAGGGCCCCTGAAGCTTTCTTT. Its protein is CASSFLDRAPEAFF.

This chain connects TRBV5-4 to TRBJ2-5, with TRBD2 matching over 15 bases. This CDR3 contains 18 residues. V lost 4 bases, J lost 5 bases, and 12 bases stayed unmatched. Germline V gene lookup returns CDR1 SGHNT and CDR2 YYREEE (reference sequence). DNA for the CDR3: TGTGCCAGCAGCGACCCGGGACTAGCGGGAGGAATGGCGGAGACCCAGTACTTC. Encoded protein: CASSDPGLAGGMAETQYF.

This rearrangement joins TRBV30 to TRBJ1-3; maybe TRBD1 (5 bases). With 3 bases removed from V and 0 bases from J, the gap between germline ends came to 9 bases. The germline CDR1 and CDR2 sequences are GTSNPN and SVGIG (reference sequence). The CDR3 contains 14 residues. The DNA for the CDR3 is TGTGCCTGGAGGGGACGGAACTCTGGAAACACCATATATTTT. Protein product: CAWRGRNSGNTIYF.

The rearrangement joins TRBV10-2 to TRBJ2-1, with D tentatively TRBD1 (5 bases). The CDR3 totals 16 residues. The ends were cut back, 4 bases at V and 4 bases at J, with 17 bases in the middle. Germline V gene sequence: CDR1 WSHSY, CDR2 SAAADI. The CDR3 sequence: CASSVQGLRSYNEQFF. DNA of the CDR3: TGCGCCAGCAGTGTGCAGGGCCTCAGGTCATACAATGAGCAGTTCTTC.

This clone was counted a few times. The chain combines TRBV5-6 with TRBJ2-7, with 7 nucleotides matching TRBD1. Germline CDR1 is SGHDT and CDR2 is YYEEEE. The length of the CDR3 is 16 residues. Losses at the gene ends were 3 bases for V and 0 bases for J; bases not matched to a gene: 9. The CDR3 sequence is CASSSSGTVRSYEQYF. The CDR3 coding sequence is TGTGCCAGCAGCTCGTCCGGGACAGTCCGCTCCTACGAGCAGTACTTC.

The chain joins TRBV19 to TRBJ1-1; D not resolved. This CDR3 is built from 13 residues. The V gene's germline CDR1 is LNHDA and CDR2 SQIVND (reference sequence). V lost 7 bases, J lost 5 bases, and 14 bases lay in between. The CDR3 DNA is TGTGCCAGTATCCCGGACGGCGAAACTGAAGCTTTCTTT. Its translation: CASIPDGETEAFF.

Only one count was recorded for this clone. V is TRBV2 and J is TRBJ1-5, with D possibly matching TRBD1 (5 bases). The CDR3 is 14 amino acids. Germline V lookup: CDR1 SNHLY, CDR2 FYNNEI. V lost 4 bases and J lost 4, with 11 bases in between. The CDR3 nucleotides read TGTGCCAGCAGTGGCCGGGACCTTAATCAGCCCCAGCATTTT. Translated, it gives CASSGRDLNQPQHF.

This CDR3 is CASRASVNTGELFF. CDR3 nucleotides: TGTGCCAGCAGGGCTAGCGTTAACACCGGGGAGCTGTTTTTT. This rearrangement joins TRBV6-4 to TRBJ2-2; weak D call: TRBD2 (6 bases). V was cut by 6 bases and J by 2 bases, with 10 bases left in between. The CDR3 runs to 14 residues. Germline V CDR1 and CDR2: MRHNA, SNTAGT.

The chain carries TRBV7-8 and TRBJ2-2; tentatively, D is TRBD1 or TRBD2 (5 bases each). CDR1 SGHVS and CDR2 FQNEAQ come from the germline V gene. The V end was cut by 5 bases, the J end by 5 bases, with 24 bases between. This CDR3 is 18 amino acids long. CDR3: CASSNTGTEGGRTGELFF. Here the CDR3 DNA reads TGTGCCAGCAGCAACACCGGGACCGAGGGTGGTAGAACCGGGGAGCTGTTTTTT.

This chain connects TRBV20-1 to TRBJ1-2; D is unclear. CDR1 and CDR2 from the germline V gene are DFQATT and SNEGSKA (reference sequence). Trimming cost V 4 bases and J 10 bases, with 10 bases left between them. The CDR3 covers 10 residues. The CDR3 sequence is CSAIDGFYTF. In DNA form, the CDR3 reads TGCAGTGCTATTGATGGGTTCTACACCTTC.

The CDR3 region has the DNA TGTGCCAGTAGTCCCGGGACAGGGAGCACCGGGGAGCTGTTTTTT. It codes for CASSPGTGSTGELFF. The chain employs TRBV19 and TRBJ2-2; 9 bases line up with TRBD1. Germline assignment: CDR1 LNHDA and CDR2 SQIVND (reference sequence). This CDR3 contains 15 residues. Trimming at V came to 5 bases and at J to 4 bases, leaving 5 bases not matched to a gene.

This chain uses TRBV6-5 with TRBJ2-3; 7 positions match TRBD2. Trimming at V came to 3 bases and at J to 4 bases, leaving 4 bases not matched to a gene. The CDR3 runs to 14 residues. Looked up from germline, CDR1 is MNHEY and CDR2 is SVGAGI. The CDR3 coding sequence is TGTGCCAGCAGTTATGCGGGAGTGGCAGATACGCAGTATTTT. Its translation is CASSYAGVADTQYF.

The V and J genes are TRBV19 and TRBJ2-1; D perhaps matches TRBD2 (6 bases). This CDR3 comprises 14 residues. V lost 3 bases, J lost 2 bases, and 8 bases lay in between. Germline CDR1 reads LNHDA; CDR2 reads SQIVND (reference sequence). CDR3 nucleotide sequence: TGTGCCAGTAGTATGGGAGGACCCTACAATGAGCAGTTCTTC. Residues: CASSMGGPYNEQFF.

The rearrangement uses TRBV11-2 and TRBJ2-7, with unresolved D. V lost 5 bases and J lost 6, with 8 bases in between. The CDR3 totals 11 residues. Germline V gene data show CDR1 as SGHAT and CDR2 as FQNNGV. CDR3: CASSPSLEQYF. The CDR3 bases are TGTGCCAGCAGCCCTTCGCTCGAGCAGTACTTC.

The gene calls are TRBV6-5 and TRBJ1-1; the match to TRBD1 covers 8 bases. This CDR3 is 15 amino acids long. Trimming at V came to 2 bases and at J to 2 bases, leaving 4 bases not matched to a gene. Germline assignment: CDR1 MNHEY and CDR2 SVGAGI. CDR3 DNA sequence: TGTGCCAGCAGTTACGGATCAGGGGGCAACACTGAAGCTTTCTTT. Amino acid sequence: CASSYGSGGNTEAFF.

V gene TRBV11-2 combines with J gene TRBJ2-2; a weak D match, TRBD2 (7 bases). Per germline, CDR1 SGHAT and CDR2 FQNNGV. The CDR3 covers 18 residues. Trimming took off 8 bases at V and 0 bases at J, with 22 bases between the two ends. The CDR3 DNA sequence: TGTGCCAGCTCCTGGGGGCTAGCGGCGACCGCGAACACCGGGGAGCTGTTTTTT. It codes for CASSWGLAATANTGELFF.

In this sample, this clone turned up a few times. The V call is TRBV27, the J call TRBJ2-1, with D possibly TRBD2 on 5 matching bases. Trimming shortened V by 5 bases and J by 8 bases, and 13 bases separated the two germline ends. This CDR3 is built from 13 residues. Looked up from germline, CDR1 is MNHEY and CDR2 is SMNVEV (reference sequence). The CDR3 DNA is TGTGCCAGCAGTCCGGCGGGTCCCGATGAGCAGTTCTTC. It codes for CASSPAGPDEQFF.

The V call is TRBV6-1, the J call TRBJ1-2; a weak D match, TRBD1 (6 bases). V was trimmed by 3 bases and J by 5 bases, leaving 16 bases between them. Germline loops: CDR1 MNHNS, CDR2 SASEGT. This CDR3 has 15 amino acids. CDR3 sequence: CASSEGAYPGYGYTF. The CDR3 DNA follows: TGTGCCAGCAGTGAGGGGGCCTATCCGGGGTATGGCTACACCTTC.

V usage is TRBV7-8 and J usage is TRBJ2-1; 13 bases fit TRBD2. The CDR3 is 19 residues long. CDR1 and CDR2 (germline): SGHVS, FQNEAQ. V shed 4 bases and J 0 bases; nucleotides not matched to a gene: 9. The CDR3 region is CASSWTSGSPFSSYNEQFF. CDR3 sequence (DNA): TGTGCCAGCAGCTGGACTAGCGGGAGCCCCTTTAGCTCCTACAATGAGCAGTTCTTC.